This T cell receptor (beta chain) was recovered during a study of T cell repertoires in cytomegalovirus infection. Background on the study: As its CMV epitopes, the study selected recently identified HLA-C-restricted and well-studied HLA-B-restricted targets.

This CDR3 region has 18 residues. V was shortened by 2 bases and J by 0 bases, with 18 bases between the two germline ends. The germline V gene encodes CDR1 ENHRY and CDR2 SYGVKD. Comment on this clonotype: Its target is not known.

In TCRdb, the reads were re-called with MiXCR into one record per CDR3 protein. The sample holds about 740,000 distinct CDR3 sequences; 30% to 40% are singletons and the top ten take 15% to 20%. The gene calls are TRBV10-3 and TRBJ2-3; D is unclear. This TCR came from a human donor in good health (CMV status not recorded). Some clones in this sample may be carry-over from other donors' samples. The sequenced sample was cultured PBMCs, obtained from culture after CMV antigen stimulation. The CDR3 DNA reads TGTGCCATCAGTGAGGGTAGCCCGCACCAAGGTAGCACAGATACGCAGTATTTT. It specifies CAISEGSPHQGSTDTQYF.